These 2 T cell receptor beta chains were sequenced from one sample in a study of CD8 T cells in ankylosing spondylitis. TCRdb re-analysed the 5' RACE reads in MiXCR, keeping a single row per CDR3 protein. The sample has more than 30,000 distinct CDR3 sequences; roughly 11% are singletons. The sequenced sample was synovial fluid, either unsorted or a sorted T cell fraction (not recorded which). The receptors stem from a male donor with ankylosing spondylitis.

This clonotype was picked up a small number of times. This chain uses TRBV5-1 with TRBJ2-1; D is uncertain. V was cut by 5 bases and J by 8 bases, with 8 bases left in between. Germline assignment: CDR1 SGHRS and CDR2 YFSETQ. The CDR3 spans 11 residues. Written as DNA, the CDR3 is TGCGCCAGCAGTCTATCGGATGAGCAGTTCTTC. This translates into CASSLSDEQFF.

There are many counts of this clonotype. This chain links TRBV7-9 with TRBJ2-1; D not certain. CDR3 length equals 14 residues. Between the trimmed V and J ends, which lost 6 bases and 10 bases, there was a span of 19 bases. Looked up from germline, CDR1 is SEHNR and CDR2 is FQNEAQ (reference sequence). Here the CDR3 DNA reads TGTGCCAGCAGTTCCATTGGGCGACCTCGAGAGCAGTTCTTC. Translation: CASSSIGRPREQFF.